The 22 T cell receptor beta chains given below trace back to one sample, sequenced in a study of prognosis after radiotherapy for stage I lung cancer. Amplicons of TCR beta CDR3 were generated from genomic DNA by two-round multiplex PCR. Individual primers that were specific to each TRBV and TRBJ gene served in first-round PCR. TCRdb re-derived calls from the multiplex PCR reads in MiXCR, one entry per CDR3 protein. Of nearly 20,000 distinct CDR3 sequences listed, around 24% are singletons. This material consisted of PBMCs, taken before or after stereotactic body radiation therapy (not recorded which). The receptor set was obtained from a donor at least 50 years old with non-small cell lung cancer.

A note on this clonotype: At one end, the junction sequence differs from germline, possibly due to a read error. This chain uses TRBV24-1 with TRBJ2-7; D is unresolved. CDR1 and CDR2 from the germline V gene are KGHDR and SFDVKD. CDR3 size: 13 residues. CDR3 coding DNA: TGTGCCACCAGTTCAGAGGTCTCCTACGATCAGTACTTC. It yields the protein CATSSEVSYDQYF.

This clonotype has at least ten counts. The genes are TRBV5-1 and TRBJ2-6, with 11 nucleotides matching TRBD1. V shed 2 bases, J shed 0 bases, and the junction held 7 bases outside the gene matches. This CDR3 contains 19 residues. The germline V gene has CDR1 SGHRS and CDR2 YFSETQ. CDR3 loop: CASSFTDGTGGSGANVLTF. CDR3 DNA sequence: TGCGCCAGCAGCTTCACTGACGGGACAGGGGGCTCTGGGGCCAACGTCCTGACTTTC.

About this clonotype: No conserved phenylalanine or tryptophan ends this CDR3, so it is likely a read error. The chain joins TRBV6-5 to TRBJ1-2; tentative D call: TRBD1 (5 bases). V was clipped by 3 bases and J by 4 bases, with 12 bases between them. CDR1 is MNHEY, CDR2 SVGAGI, per germline. CDR3 length: 14 amino acids. As DNA, the CDR3 is TGTGCCAGCAGTTATGAGACAGTGCGCTATGGCTACACCCTC. Translation: CASSYETVRYGYTL.

Notes on this clonotype: The junction departs from germline at one end; a sequencing error may be responsible. The chain carries TRBV20-1 and TRBJ1-3, with 7 bases that match TRBD1. The CDR3 contains 14 residues. The V gene's germline CDR1 is DFQATT and CDR2 SNEGSKA (reference sequence). The CDR3 DNA follows: TGCAGTGCGGGGAGACAGGGTCCAGGAAACCCCATATATTTT. It encodes CSAGRQGPGNPIYF.

Ten or more counts support this clonotype. This chain uses TRBV5-1 with TRBJ2-1; 12 nucleotides line up with TRBD2. Germline V CDR1 and CDR2: SGHRS, YFSETQ. Losses at the gene ends were 0 bases for V and 4 bases for J; bases not matched to a gene: 2. The CDR3 runs to 16 residues. The CDR3 DNA is TGCGCCAGCAGCTTGGGAGGGACTAGCGGGTACAATGAGCAGTTCTTC. Translating it yields CASSLGGTSGYNEQFF.

By frequency in the sample, this clonotype is medium-sized (0.01 to 0.1%). The chain couples TRBV30 to TRBJ1-2; possibly TRBD1 for D (5 bases). Trimming pared 2 bases from V and 4 bases from J, leaving 11 bases between. The CDR3 spans 13 residues. Germline V gene sequence: CDR1 GTSNPN, CDR2 SVGIG (reference sequence). This CDR3 reads CAWSWQGTYGYTF. In nucleotides, the CDR3 is TGTGCCTGGAGTTGGCAGGGCACCTATGGCTACACCTTC.

In its sample, this clonotype was seen many times. The chain joins TRBV6-1 to TRBJ2-1, with D unclear. Germline values: CDR1 MNHNS, CDR2 SASEGT. The CDR3 spans 11 residues. The V end was cut by 6 bases, the J end by 5 bases, with 5 bases between. The DNA of the CDR3 is TGTGCCAGCAGGGAGAACAATGAGCAGTTCTTC. It encodes CASRENNEQFF.

Many counts were recorded for this clonotype. V is TRBV19 and J is TRBJ2-1; the D call may be TRBD1 or TRBD2 (5 bases each). Germline lookup yields CDR1 LNHDA and CDR2 SQIVND (reference sequence). This CDR3 spans 14 amino acids. Trimming cost V 6 bases and J 5 bases, with 14 bases left between them. CDR3 region: CASRPLRDHNEQFF. The CDR3 nucleotides are TGTGCCAGTAGGCCACTACGGGACCACAATGAGCAGTTCTTC.

This clonotype came up many times. The V call is TRBV6-2 or TRBV6-3, the J call TRBJ2-7; possible D gene TRBD1, 6 bases. CDR3 length: 16 amino acids. V dropped 6 bases and J dropped 1 base, with 19 bases sitting between them. Germline-derived CDR1 and CDR2 are MNHEY and SVGEGT. The CDR3 loop is CASSSFDRTASYEQYF. The CDR3 DNA follows: TGTGCCAGCAGCTCCTTCGACAGGACAGCATCCTACGAGCAGTACTTC.

With respect to this clonotype: A far larger clone is one base from this, pointing to a likely read error. The chain uses TRBV6-9 and TRBJ2-1; possible D gene TRBD1, 6 bases. CDR3 length: 15 residues. Looked up from germline, CDR1 is MNHGY and CDR2 is SVAAGI. Trimming removed 3 bases from V and 6 bases from J, with 15 bases in between. The CDR3 bases are TGTGCCAGCAGTTACAGGGGCCTCCTAATCAATGAGCAGTTCTTC. Its translation: CASSYRGLLINEQFF.

The sample holds many counts of this clonotype. The chain employs TRBV28 and TRBJ2-7, with D possibly TRBD1 on 5 matching bases. This CDR3 has 15 amino acids. V shed 3 bases and J shed 8 bases, with 20 bases lying between them. Germline-derived CDR1 and CDR2 are MDHEN and SYDVKM. For the CDR3, the DNA is TGTGCCAGCAGTTTTGATCCAGGCCTAAAGGGGCAGCAGTACTTC. Translating it yields CASSFDPGLKGQQYF.

On this clonotype itself: A far larger clone lies a single base away; this is likely a read error. The chain recombines TRBV10-3 with TRBJ2-2; D may be TRBD2 (5 bases). CDR1 ENHRY and CDR2 SYGVKD come from the germline V gene. The CDR3 runs to 11 residues. The CDR3 sequence is CASIAAGEMFF. CDR3 DNA sequence: TGTGCCAGCATTGCCGCCGGGGAGATGTTTTTT.

This clonotype was found many times. The CDR3 nucleotides read TGTGCCAGCAGCTCCGGGGGAGTAACAGATACGCAGTATTTT. It specifies CASSSGGVTDTQYF. The rearrangement joins TRBV28 to TRBJ2-3; D might be TRBD2 (6 bases). Trimming removed 6 bases from V and 3 bases from J, with 13 bases in between. Per germline, CDR1 MDHEN and CDR2 SYDVKM. The CDR3 extends over 14 amino acids.

This clonotype has just a few counts. This sequence may be a read error, since a much larger clone differs from it by one base. It is likely a read error, because the conserved phenylalanine at the end of the CDR3 is missing. The chain links TRBV27 to TRBJ1-1; maybe TRBD1 (5 bases). This CDR3 has 14 amino acids. Germline-derived CDR1 and CDR2 are MNHEY and SMNVEV (reference sequence). The V gene lost 0 bases and the J gene lost 4 bases, with 9 bases spanning the gap. In DNA form, the CDR3 reads TGTGCCAGCAGTTTATCGGTGGGGGGCACTGAAGCTTTCCTT. Translation: CASSLSVGGTEAFL.

There are many counts of this clonotype. V is TRBV18 and J is TRBJ1-2, with unresolved D. The CDR3 consists of 13 residues. V dropped 0 bases and J dropped 6 bases, with 8 bases sitting between them. Germline V gene data show CDR1 as KGHSH and CDR2 as LQKENI. For the CDR3, the DNA is TGTGCCAGCTCACCACCGAATAGCGATGGCTACACCTTC. Encoded protein: CASSPPNSDGYTF.

The CDR3 reads CSAVGGGTLSGANVLTF. In DNA, the CDR3 is TGCAGCGCCGTGGGGGGGGGCACCCTCTCTGGGGCCAACGTCCTGACTTTC. The chain uses TRBV20-1 and TRBJ2-6; the D gene is possibly TRBD2 (7 bases). Germline CDR1 and CDR2: DFQATT and SNEGSKA (reference sequence). CDR3 length equals 17 residues.

This clonotype was picked up many times. The rearrangement uses TRBV19 and TRBJ2-5; D not certain. In germline, CDR1 is LNHDA, CDR2 SQIVND (reference sequence). The CDR3 has 14 residues. V was shortened by 4 bases and J by 1 base, with 10 bases between the two germline ends. The CDR3 sequence: CASSKSIPQETQYF. In DNA, the CDR3 is TGTGCCAGTAGTAAAAGTATTCCCCAAGAGACCCAGTACTTC. Supplemented by reference TRBV19 and TRBJ2-5, the full variable domain reads DGGITQSPKYLFRKEGQNVTLSCEQNLNHDAMYWYRQDPGQGLRLIYYSQIVNDFQKGDIAEGYSVSREKKESFPLTVTSAQKNPTAFYLCASSKSIPQETQYFGPGTRLLVL.

This clonotype was counted at least ten times. The chain combines TRBV24-1 with TRBJ2-5; unclear D gene. The germline V gene encodes CDR1 KGHDR and CDR2 SFDVKD. The V end lost 1 base, the J end lost 5 bases, and 7 bases lay between the germline ends. This CDR3 is 13 amino acids long. The CDR3 sequence: CATSDFESETQYF. The CDR3, as DNA: TGTGCCACCAGTGATTTTGAGTCGGAGACCCAGTACTTC.

The count of this clonotype is one. At one boundary the junction diverges from the germline segment, which might be a read error. V and J are TRBV6-2 or TRBV6-3 and TRBJ2-2; TRBD2 aligns across 14 bases. Looked up from germline, CDR1 is MNHEY and CDR2 is SVGEGT. This CDR3 spans 22 amino acids. The CDR3 loop is CASIKTAGHRTSGRREHRELLF. Here the CDR3 DNA reads TGTGCCAGCATTAAAACCGCCGGCCACAGGACTAGCGGGAGGCGAGAACACCGGGAGCTGCTTTTT.

This clonotype showed up many times. J is TRBJ2-1 and V is TRBV6-1, with D perhaps TRBD2 (5 bases). The CDR3 is made up of 11 amino acids. V gave up 5 bases and J gave up 10 bases, with 9 bases separating them. Germline loops: CDR1 MNHNS, CDR2 SASEGT. The CDR3 loop reads CASSPRGEQFF. The CDR3 DNA follows: TGTGCCAGCAGTCCGAGAGGGGAGCAGTTCTTC.

This clonotype was counted many times. V usage is TRBV3-1 and J usage is TRBJ1-5; no definite D call. Germline loops: CDR1 LGHDT, CDR2 YNNKEL (reference sequence). Trimming removed 6 bases from V and 6 bases from J, with 12 bases in between. This CDR3 is 13 amino acids long. The DNA of the CDR3 is TGTGCCAGCAGTTACCAACGGGGTCAGCCCCAGCATTTT. Protein: CASSYQRGQPQHF.

In regard to this clonotype: The junction shows a germline mismatch at one end, possibly a read error. CDR3 sequence: CASNQGPGQTSPYGYTF. In DNA, the CDR3 is TGCGCCAGCAACCAAGGGCCAGGACAGACGTCCCCCTATGGATACACCTTC. The genes are TRBV4-1 and TRBJ1-2; D possibly corresponds to TRBD1 (6 bases). The germline V gene has CDR1 MGHRA and CDR2 YSYEKL. The CDR3 is made up of 17 amino acids.